The 32 T cell receptor beta chains presented below share a single source sample, sequenced in a study of T-cell reconstitution after alpha-beta-depleted transplantation in children. Construction of the TCRbeta library involved unique molecular identifiers. TCRdb re-derived calls from the PCR reads in MiXCR, one entry per CDR3 protein. The sample shows approximately 350,000 distinct CDR3 sequences, around 15% of them seen only once. The material was PBMCs, mostly from graft donor cells, obtained 360 days after TCRalphabeta/CD19-depleted stem cell transplant. The receptors originated from a male patient aged 2 to 9 who had a stem cell transplant for acute lymphoblastic leukemia, so the T cells may come from the graft donor.

V and J are TRBV12-3 or TRBV12-4 and TRBJ2-5, with TRBD2 matching over 7 bases. The CDR3 is 15 amino acids. The junction had 13 bases not matched to a gene; V was cut back by 6 bases and J by 6 bases. This chain's CDR3 is CASSRYGDYPKTQYF. The CDR3 DNA is TGTGCCAGCAGCCGCTATGGGGACTACCCCAAGACCCAGTACTTC.

This clonotype was counted a few times. This chain joins TRBV5-1 and TRBJ1-2, with 7 bases aligning to TRBD1. V shed 4 bases, J shed 8 bases, and the junction held 26 bases outside the gene matches. This CDR3 has 19 amino acids. CDR1 SGHRS and CDR2 YFSETQ come from the germline V gene. CDR3 region: CASSPLESRQGANMEGYTF. CDR3 DNA sequence: TGCGCCAGCAGCCCGCTTGAATCTCGACAGGGCGCCAACATGGAAGGCTACACCTTC. The full variable domain, rest sourced from reference TRBV5-1 and TRBJ1-2, is KAGVTQTPRYLIKTRGQQVTLSCSPISGHRSVSWYQQTPGQGLQFLFEYFSETQRNKGNFPGRFSGRQFSNSRSEMNVSTLELGDSALYLCASSPLESRQGANMEGYTFGSGTRLTVV.

This clonotype was counted only a few times. J is TRBJ2-1 and V is TRBV2; D unclear. The CDR3 consists of 14 residues. Deletions cut 8 bases from V and 0 bases from J, with 11 bases between. In germline, CDR1 is SNHLY, CDR2 FYNNEI. The CDR3 DNA reads as TGTGCCAGCTGTCCGGTAGTCTCCTACAATGAGCAGTTCTTC. Translated, it gives CASCPVVSYNEQFF. The whole variable domain, remainder taken from reference TRBV2 and TRBJ2-1, is EPEVTQTPSHQVTQMGQEVILRCVPISNHLYFYWYRQILGQKVEFLVSFYNNEISEKSEIFDDQFSVERPDGSNFTLKIRSTKLEDSAMYFCASCPVVSYNEQFFGPGTRLTVL.

In this sample, this clonotype turned up many times. The J gene is TRBJ1-4, the V gene TRBV20-1; tentatively, D is TRBD1 (5 bases). The germline CDR1 and CDR2 sequences are DFQATT and SNEGSKA (reference sequence). Trimming shortened V by 1 base and J by 11 bases, and 20 bases separated the two germline ends. The CDR3 is made up of 15 amino acids. CDR3 bases: TGCAGTGCTAGAGCACTTATCTCCGGGACCGGGAAACTGTTTTTT. It translates to CSARALISGTGKLFF.

This clonotype appeared a few times. This rearrangement joins TRBV29-1 to TRBJ1-1; D is possibly TRBD1 (5 bases). V dropped 1 base and J dropped 3 bases, with 6 bases sitting between them. The CDR3 spans 12 residues. Per germline, CDR1 SQVTM and CDR2 ANQGSEA. CDR3 sequence (DNA): TGCAGCGTTGAAGTGGGGGACACTGAAGCTTTCTTT. Amino acids: CSVEVGDTEAFF.

This clonotype was detected a few times. A junction boundary mismatches the germline segment, possibly from a read error. This rearrangement joins TRBV7-7 to TRBJ2-7; the D gene is possibly TRBD1 (5 bases). Germline CDR1 and CDR2: SSHAT and FNYEAQ (reference sequence). CDR3 length equals 15 residues. The CDR3 is CASSLRIGDFNEQYF. In DNA form, the CDR3 reads TGTGCTAGCAGCTTAAGGATAGGGGATTTCAACGAGCAGTACTTC.

The chain recombines TRBV7-8 with TRBJ2-1; 14 nucleotides match TRBD2. This CDR3 contains 19 residues. V dropped 2 bases and J dropped 6; count of bases not matched to a gene: 12. Germline CDR1 reads SGHVS; CDR2 reads FQNEAQ. The DNA of the CDR3 is TGTGCCAGCAGCTTACGGGCGAGGGCGACTAGCGGGAGGGGCAATGAGCAGTTCTTC. Translating gives CASSLRARATSGRGNEQFF.

The rearrangement links TRBV6-1 to TRBJ2-5; D is perhaps TRBD1 or TRBD2 (5 bases each). CDR1 and CDR2 from the germline V gene are MNHNS and SASEGT. V lost 0 bases, J lost 5 bases, and 7 bases lay in between. The CDR3 loop spans 13 amino acids. The CDR3 region has the DNA TGTGCCAGCAGTGAAGCCAGGGACGAGACCCAGTACTTC. Translation gives CASSEARDETQYF.

This clonotype was detected many times. The rearrangement uses TRBV4-1 and TRBJ1-1; 7 bases match TRBD1. The germline CDR1 and CDR2 sequences are MGHRA and YSYEKL. The CDR3 covers 16 residues. The V gene end was trimmed by 2 bases and the J gene end by 0 bases; junction bases not matched to a gene: 6. The CDR3 is CASSQKGGLLNTEAFF. The DNA for the CDR3 is TGCGCCAGCAGCCAAAAAGGGGGCCTATTGAACACTGAAGCTTTCTTT.

This clonotype was observed at least ten times. The rearrangement joins TRBV4-3 to TRBJ2-1, with 7 positions matching TRBD1. The germline CDR1 and CDR2 sequences are LGHNA and YSLEER. This CDR3 has 14 residues. V trimming: 5 bases; J trimming: 7 bases; junction bases outside the gene matches: 8. The CDR3 is CASSVLQGWNEQFF. DNA of the CDR3: TGCGCCAGCAGCGTCCTACAGGGGTGGAATGAGCAGTTCTTC.

The chain recombines TRBV12-3 or TRBV12-4 with TRBJ2-5; TRBD1 matches 8 bases. The CDR3 contains 14 residues. Trimming removed 6 bases from V and 7 bases from J; junction bases left unmatched: 10. The CDR3 DNA is TGTGCCAGCAGGACGGGACAGGCCCTCGGGACCCAGTACTTC. It codes for CASRTGQALGTQYF.

There are many counts of this clonotype. The chain links TRBV5-5 to TRBJ2-3; D is undetermined. Germline V gene data show CDR1 as SGHKS and CDR2 as YYEKEE (reference sequence). The V end was cut by 7 bases, the J end by 7 bases, with 16 bases between. The CDR3 covers 13 residues. The DNA of the CDR3 is TGTGCCAGCTCCGTGGGCGCGATCAATACGCAGTATTTT. The encoded protein is CASSVGAINTQYF.

The sample holds a few counts of this clonotype. The chain links TRBV20-1 to TRBJ2-5, with D maybe TRBD2 (6 bases). Germline V gives CDR1 DFQATT, CDR2 SNEGSKA (reference sequence). The V end was cut by 5 bases, the J end by 7 bases, with 14 bases between. The CDR3 loop spans 12 amino acids. The CDR3 region is CSASGLTGTQYF. The CDR3 nucleotides are TGCAGTGCTTCGGGACTCACGGGGACCCAGTACTTC.

This clonotype was picked up a small number of times. The chain has TRBV4-1 and TRBJ2-2; 9 nucleotides line up with TRBD2. The germline V gene has CDR1 MGHRA and CDR2 YSYEKL. The length of the CDR3 is 15 residues. The ends lost 6 bases at V and 4 bases at J; junction bases unmatched: 6. CDR3 protein: CASRALAGPTGELFF. DNA of the CDR3: TGCGCCAGCAGGGCGCTAGCGGGACCCACCGGGGAGCTGTTTTTT.

The V gene is TRBV2, the J gene TRBJ2-3; 8 positions agree with TRBD1. V trimming: 8 bases; J trimming: 4 bases; junction bases outside the gene matches: 5. This CDR3 has 13 amino acids. Germline V gene data show CDR1 as SNHLY and CDR2 as FYNNEI. CDR3 sequence (DNA): TGTGCCAGCCGCCAACAGGGGGCAGATACGCAGTATTTT. It codes for CASRQQGADTQYF.

The rearrangement joins TRBV27 to TRBJ1-5; D call uncertain. V was pared by 3 bases and J by 5 bases, with 11 bases between. This CDR3 comprises 14 residues. In germline, CDR1 is MNHEY, CDR2 SMNVEV (reference sequence). The CDR3 DNA is TGTGCCAGCAGTTTTGAACGAGGGCATCAGCCCCAGCATTTT. Translation gives CASSFERGHQPQHF.

The CDR3 spells CASSQDWGLAGPRVEQYF. CDR3 in DNA: TGCGCCAGCAGCCAAGATTGGGGGCTAGCGGGACCTCGGGTCGAGCAGTACTTC. The V call is TRBV4-3, the J call TRBJ2-7, with TRBD2 matching over 9 bases. Germline CDR1 reads LGHNA; CDR2 reads YSLEER. J gave up 6 bases and V 0 bases, and 15 bases lay outside the gene matches. CDR3 size: 18 residues.

This clonotype showed up just a few times. This CDR3 reads CASSDIAGGSYEQYF. The CDR3 DNA reads as TGTGCCAGCAGTGATATAGCGGGAGGCTCCTACGAGCAGTACTTC. This chain links TRBV2 with TRBJ2-7; 10 nucleotides agree with TRBD2. Per the germline V gene, CDR1 is SNHLY and CDR2 is FYNNEI. With V trimmed by 3 bases and J by 0 bases, 2 bases remained unmatched. The CDR3 has 15 amino acids.

This clonotype appeared a few times. The J gene is TRBJ2-7, the V gene TRBV20-1; 7 bases agree with TRBD1. The CDR3 runs 15 residues. With V trimmed by 6 bases and J by 4 bases, 15 bases remained unmatched. Germline lookup yields CDR1 DFQATT and CDR2 SNEGSKA (reference sequence). The CDR3 loop is CSAGDSKYEGYEQYF. The CDR3 DNA sequence: TGCAGTGCAGGGGACAGCAAGTATGAAGGGTACGAGCAGTACTTC.

This clonotype was picked up a small number of times. The chain couples TRBV15 to TRBJ2-3; perhaps TRBD2 as D (6 bases). This CDR3 is 15 amino acids long. Germline CDR1 and CDR2: LNHNV and YYDKDF (reference sequence). The V end was cut by 0 bases, the J end by 2 bases, with 9 bases between. CDR3 coding DNA: TGTGCCACCAGCAGAGATCGGGGGTCCACAGATACGCAGTATTTT. Amino acids: CATSRDRGSTDTQYF.

This chain links TRBV4-3 with TRBJ2-1; a possible D gene is TRBD1 (7 bases). Germline V gives CDR1 LGHNA, CDR2 YSLEER. This CDR3 contains 17 residues. Trimming removed 0 bases from V and 4 bases from J, with 16 bases in between. CDR3 coding DNA: TGCGCCAGCAGCCAAGAGGAGACTAGGGGGCTTTACAATGAGCAGTTCTTC. Protein sequence: CASSQEETRGLYNEQFF.

This clonotype has only a few counts. This rearrangement joins TRBV28 to TRBJ2-3; D is possibly TRBD1 (6 bases). V was cut by 3 bases and J by 2 bases, with 12 bases left in between. The length of the CDR3 is 15 residues. CDR1 MDHEN and CDR2 SYDVKM come from the germline V gene. The CDR3 loop is CASSFHRVHTDTQYF. The CDR3 region has the DNA TGTGCCAGCAGTTTCCACAGGGTCCACACAGATACGCAGTATTTT.

This clonotype was counted many times. The chain joins TRBV20-1 to TRBJ1-1; 9 nucleotides match TRBD1. The CDR3 contains 14 residues. The trim removed 6 bases at V and 5 bases at J, leaving 10 bases unmatched. The germline V gene has CDR1 DFQATT and CDR2 SNEGSKA (reference sequence). The CDR3 loop reads CSAGKQGARTEAFF. The CDR3 DNA reads TGCAGTGCAGGGAAACAGGGGGCAAGGACTGAAGCTTTCTTT.

The sample holds many counts of this clonotype. The rearrangement uses TRBV15 and TRBJ1-6; possible D gene TRBD1, 5 bases. There are 15 residues in the CDR3. Germline V CDR1 and CDR2: LNHNV, YYDKDF (reference sequence). The V end lost 2 bases, the J end lost 4 bases, and 9 bases lay between the germline ends. In DNA, the CDR3 is TGTGCCACCAGCAGACAGGGCGGATATAATTCACCCCTCCACTTT. Amino acids: CATSRQGGYNSPLHF.

The genes are TRBV6-5 and TRBJ1-3; 9 nucleotides line up with TRBD1. CDR3 length: 16 residues. Germline values: CDR1 MNHEY, CDR2 SVGAGI. Germline trimming cut 4 bases from V and 9 bases from J; bases unmatched to any gene: 13. CDR3 protein: CASSSLRGTGIGTIYF. CDR3 nucleotide sequence: TGTGCCAGCAGTTCCCTCCGCGGGACAGGGATCGGCACCATATATTTT.

This clonotype occurred a few times. The V gene is TRBV15, the J gene TRBJ2-5; weak D call: TRBD1 (6 bases). Germline V lookup: CDR1 LNHNV, CDR2 YYDKDF (reference sequence). This CDR3 spans 13 amino acids. V lost 5 bases, J lost 5 bases, and 12 bases lay in between. The CDR3 here is CATSWGTRETQYF. The CDR3 bases are TGTGCCACCAGCTGGGGGACAAGGGAGACCCAGTACTTC. Drawing the rest from reference TRBV15 and TRBJ2-5, the complete variable domain is DAMVIQNPRYQVTQFGKPVTLSCSQTLNHNVMYWYQQKSSQAPKLLFHYYDKDFNNEADTPDNFQSRRPNTSFCFLDIRSPGLGDTAMYLCATSWGTRETQYFGPGTRLLVL.

This chain uses TRBV30 with TRBJ2-7; D call uncertain. V gave up 0 bases and J gave up 2 bases, with 2 bases separating them. This CDR3 comprises 11 residues. Germline V gives CDR1 GTSNPN, CDR2 SVGIG (reference sequence). The CDR3 region has the DNA TGTGCCTGGAGTGTAACCTACGAGCAGTACTTC. This gives the protein CAWSVTYEQYF.

The chain is built from TRBV28 and TRBJ2-1; 10 positions match TRBD2. The CDR3 totals 17 residues. The junction had 11 bases not matched to a gene; V was cut back by 2 bases and J by 7 bases. Per the germline V gene, CDR1 is MDHEN and CDR2 is SYDVKM. The CDR3 DNA reads TGTGCCAGCAGTTTAATTCAGGAAGCGGGAGGGGCGAATGAGCAGTTCTTC. It encodes CASSLIQEAGGANEQFF.

This clonotype was found many times. The V and J genes are TRBV4-1 and TRBJ2-1; D might be TRBD1 or TRBD2, each matching 5 bases. CDR3 length equals 17 residues. Trimming removed 5 bases at V and 0 bases at J, with 17 bases between. Germline CDR1 and CDR2: MGHRA and YSYEKL. Written as DNA, the CDR3 is TGCGCCAGCAGCTTAACCCGGGGCACAAGCTCCTACAATGAGCAGTTCTTC. This codes for CASSLTRGTSSYNEQFF.

The J gene is TRBJ2-2, the V gene TRBV5-8; maybe TRBD2 (6 bases). This CDR3 is built from 14 residues. The germline gives CDR1 SGHTS, CDR2 YDEGEE. V was trimmed by 3 bases and J by 7 bases, leaving 13 bases between them. The CDR3 region has the DNA TGTGCCAGCAGCTGGGACCAGCGGGTCGGGGAGCTGTTTTTT. As protein: CASSWDQRVGELFF.

The chain has TRBV7-2 and TRBJ2-7; 9 nucleotides align to TRBD1. The CDR3 has 15 amino acids. The germline gives CDR1 SGHTA, CDR2 FQGNSA. V lost 6 bases, J lost 2 bases, and 8 bases stayed unmatched. As DNA, the CDR3 is TGTGCCAGCAGTATCGAGGGGACAGGGCCCTACGAGCAGTACTTC. This encodes CASSIEGTGPYEQYF. Variable domain in full (rest from reference TRBV7-2 and TRBJ2-7): GAGVSQSPSNKVTEKGKDVELRCDPISGHTALYWYRQSLGQGLEFLIYFQGNSAPDKSGLPSDRFSAERTGGSVSTLTIQRTQQEDSAVYLCASSIEGTGPYEQYFGPGTRLTVT.

A few counts support this clonotype. The rearrangement uses TRBV12-3 or TRBV12-4 and TRBJ2-3; D perhaps matches TRBD2 (6 bases). This CDR3 is 15 amino acids long. The ends were cut back, 5 bases at V and 0 bases at J, with 12 bases in the middle. The CDR3 DNA follows: TGTGCCAGCAGTAAGCTAGCGTATAGCACAGATACGCAGTATTTT. Translating gives CASSKLAYSTDTQYF.